This passage covers 27 T cell receptor beta chains from one sample sequenced in a study of T cell responses to AZD1222 COVID-19 vaccine. The protocol was immunoSEQ multiplex PCR, while the TCRdb copy is restricted to in-frame clones and leaves out a portion. The sample lists about 150,000 clones; approximately 89% were seen once. Sequencing used peripheral blood, obtained on day 0 of MenACWY control vaccination. The source of these receptors is an adult in good health.

The V and J genes are TRBV2 and TRBJ2-7, with D tentatively TRBD1 (6 bases). This CDR3 comprises 15 residues. The V and J ends lost 5 bases and 4 bases respectively, with 18 bases between them. Germline-derived CDR1 and CDR2 are SNHLY and FYNNEI. This CDR3 is CASSKSGTRHYEQYF. CDR3 bases: TGTGCCAGCAGTAAGTCCGGGACACGGCATTACGAGCAGTACTTC.

The chain combines TRBV29-1 with TRBJ1-1, with D unclear. Trimming took off 4 bases at V and 1 base at J, with 4 bases between the two ends. The CDR3 loop spans 11 amino acids. Germline CDR1 SQVTM, CDR2 ANQGSEA. The CDR3 nucleotides read TGCAGCGTTGTTCCGAACACTGAAGCTTTCTTT. Its translation: CSVVPNTEAFF. Looking up the rest from reference TRBV29-1 and TRBJ1-1 gives the full variable domain: SAVISQKPSRDICQRGTSLTIQCQVDSQVTMMFWYRQQPGQSLTLIATANQGSEATYESGFVIDKFPISRPNLTFSTLTVSNMSPEDSSIYLCSVVPNTEAFFGQGTRLTVV.

This sequence joins TRBV9 and TRBJ2-1; D is tentatively TRBD1 or TRBD2 (6 bases each). The CDR3 consists of 16 residues. With 0 bases removed from V and 5 bases from J, the gap between germline ends came to 15 bases. Germline assignment: CDR1 SGDLS and CDR2 YYNGEE. CDR3 in amino acids: CASSVAPGGGHNEQFF. CDR3 sequence (DNA): TGTGCCAGCAGCGTAGCTCCTGGAGGGGGGCACAATGAGCAGTTCTTC.

A note on this clone: Additional DNA sequences in this sample encode the identical CDR3. The chain recombines TRBV7-9 with TRBJ2-3; tentatively, D is TRBD2 (6 bases). Looked up from germline, CDR1 is SEHNR and CDR2 is FQNEAQ (reference sequence). With 3 bases removed from V and 0 bases from J, the gap between germline ends came to 7 bases. The CDR3 totals 14 residues. The CDR3 loop is CASSLGLSTDTQYF. Here the CDR3 DNA reads TGTGCCAGCAGCTTGGGACTGAGCACAGATACGCAGTATTTT.

The rearrangement joins TRBV27 to TRBJ1-2; no definite D call. Trimming took 3 bases from V and 0 from J, leaving 11 bases between them. The CDR3 totals 15 residues. Germline CDR1 MNHEY, CDR2 SMNVEV (reference sequence). The CDR3 bases are TGTGCCAGCAGTTTTAACTCGATAGCTAACTATGGCTACACCTTC. Its protein is CASSFNSIANYGYTF.

The V gene is TRBV5-6, the J gene TRBJ2-7; D not certain. Germline V gene lookup returns CDR1 SGHDT and CDR2 YYEEEE. V lost 4 bases to trimming and J lost 3 bases, with 8 bases between them. The CDR3 contains 12 residues. The DNA for the CDR3 is TGTGCCAGCAGCATTGGCGGCTACGAGCAGTACTTC. This codes for CASSIGGYEQYF.

The rearrangement joins TRBV10-2 to TRBJ1-6; no clear D gene. V gave up 0 bases and J gave up 7 bases, with 10 bases separating them. CDR1 and CDR2 from the germline V gene are WSHSY and SAAADI. This CDR3 has 15 residues. The CDR3 sequence is CASSESKGGNSPLHF. The DNA of the CDR3 is TGCGCCAGCAGTGAGTCTAAGGGCGGGAATTCACCCCTCCACTTT.

This clone was picked up a small number of times. The V and J genes are TRBV7-9 and TRBJ2-7; D perhaps matches TRBD2 (5 bases). This CDR3 contains 13 residues. Germline CDR1 SEHNR, CDR2 FQNEAQ (reference sequence). V lost 7 bases to trimming and J lost 5 bases, with 15 bases between them. CDR3 DNA: TGTGCCAGCACCCGTGGGGAGTATAACGAGCAGTACTTC. Protein: CASTRGEYNEQYF.

V is TRBV29-1 and J is TRBJ1-3; no reliable D call. CDR1 and CDR2 from the germline V gene are SQVTM and ANQGSEA. Trimming removed 5 bases at V and 4 bases at J, with 9 bases between. The CDR3 loop spans 12 amino acids. For the CDR3, the DNA is TGCAGCGTTATGGGCCGAGGAAACACCATATATTTT. Its protein product is CSVMGRGNTIYF.

This chain connects TRBV29-1 to TRBJ1-5; TRBD1 matches at 7 bases. V gave up 6 bases and J gave up 0 bases; unmatched junction bases: 5. The CDR3 spans 14 residues. Germline V gene sequence: CDR1 SQVTM, CDR2 ANQGSEA. As DNA, the CDR3 is TGCAGCGTGGGGACAGACCATAGCAATCAGCCCCAGCATTTT. It specifies CSVGTDHSNQPQHF.

CDR3 sequence (DNA): TGTGCCAGCAGCCGTCTCGGGGGGAGCACAGATACGCAGTATTTT. As protein: CASSRLGGSTDTQYF. The chain recombines TRBV7-3 with TRBJ2-3; TRBD2 matches at 7 bases. V was clipped by 5 bases and J by 0 bases; unmatched bases: 5. Germline CDR1 SGHTA, CDR2 FQGTGA. The CDR3 is 15 amino acids.

This clone was found once. The chain combines TRBV28 with TRBJ1-1, with 8 bases aligning to TRBD1. With 6 bases clipped from V and 4 bases from J, the junction kept 7 bases outside the gene matches. CDR1 MDHEN and CDR2 SYDVKM come from the germline V gene. The CDR3 is 14 residues long. CDR3 sequence: CASRKDRVGTEAFF. CDR3 DNA: TGTGCCAGCAGGAAGGACAGGGTTGGCACTGAAGCTTTCTTT.

The chain has TRBV6-2 or TRBV6-3 and TRBJ2-7, with D uncertain. Germline V gene sequence: CDR1 MNHEY, CDR2 SVGEGT. Trimming took 5 bases from V and 0 from J, leaving 11 bases between them. The CDR3 spans 14 residues. The CDR3 region has the DNA TGTGCCAGCAGTCCGACCTCGGGCTCCTACGAGCAGTACTTC. It encodes CASSPTSGSYEQYF.

The J gene is TRBJ2-1, the V gene TRBV4-3, with TRBD2 as a possible D gene (6 bases). The CDR3 has 13 residues. V lost 4 bases and J lost 9, with 13 bases in between. Germline lookup yields CDR1 LGHNA and CDR2 YSLEER. CDR3 coding DNA: TGCGCCAGCAGCCGAGAACTAGCTTCTGAGCAGTTCTTC. It is translated as CASSRELASEQFF.

The chain is built from TRBV19 and TRBJ2-4; tentatively, D is TRBD2 (6 bases). The CDR3 covers 15 residues. The V gene's germline CDR1 is LNHDA and CDR2 SQIVND (reference sequence). V was trimmed by 5 bases and J by 0 bases, leaving 11 bases between them. The CDR3 DNA reads TGTGCCAGTAGTCGGGAGCCCGTAGCCAAAAACATTCAGTACTTC. Translating it yields CASSREPVAKNIQYF. The full variable domain, in which reference TRBV19 and TRBJ2-4 provide the parts outside the CDR3, is DGGITQSPKYLFRKEGQNVTLSCEQNLNHDAMYWYRQDPGQGLRLIYYSQIVNDFQKGDIAEGYSVSREKKESFPLTVTSAQKNPTAFYLCASSREPVAKNIQYFGAGTRLSVL.

This clone was counted only a few times. This chain joins TRBV5-1 and TRBJ2-7, with a weak D call TRBD1 (6 bases). Germline CDR1 is SGHRS and CDR2 is YFSETQ. The V and J ends lost 4 bases and 1 base respectively, with 15 bases between them. The CDR3 is 15 amino acids. As DNA, the CDR3 is TGCGCCAGCAGCAATATTAACAGGGTGTCCTACGAGCAGTACTTC. The encoded protein is CASSNINRVSYEQYF.

This clone was seen once. This sequence joins TRBV30 and TRBJ2-7; D may be TRBD1 or TRBD2 (6 bases each). Deletions cut 2 bases from V and 5 bases from J, with 10 bases between. Per germline, CDR1 GTSNPN and CDR2 SVGIG (reference sequence). CDR3 size: 12 residues. The CDR3 sequence: CAWSPGANEQYF. DNA for the CDR3: TGTGCCTGGAGTCCGGGGGCTAACGAGCAGTACTTC.

The chain employs TRBV19 and TRBJ1-2, with TRBD1 identical over 10 bases. With V trimmed by 4 bases and J by 4 bases, 3 bases remained unmatched. CDR3 length equals 14 residues. The V gene's germline CDR1 is LNHDA and CDR2 SQIVND (reference sequence). CDR3 DNA: TGTGCCAGTAGTACGGACAGGGGGATCTATGGCTACACCTTC. Translation: CASSTDRGIYGYTF.

The rearrangement uses TRBV3-1 (or the pseudogene TRBV3-2) and TRBJ2-3; tentatively, D is TRBD2 (5 bases). Germline V gene lookup returns CDR1 LGHDT and CDR2 YNNKEL (reference sequence). Trimming removed 0 bases at V and 0 bases at J, with 16 bases between. The length of the CDR3 is 18 residues. The chain's CDR3 is CASSQERSRTASTDTQYF. In DNA, the CDR3 is TGTGCCAGCAGCCAAGAAAGGTCGCGGACTGCTAGCACAGATACGCAGTATTTT.

The chain employs TRBV14 and TRBJ2-1, with D perhaps TRBD1 (5 bases). Germline V gene lookup returns CDR1 SGHDN and CDR2 FVKESK. Trimming shortened V by 2 bases and J by 9 bases, and 11 bases separated the two germline ends. The CDR3 consists of 13 residues. The CDR3 DNA is TGTGCCAGCAGCCAACAGGGCTTGAGTGAGCAGTTCTTC. This gives the protein CASSQQGLSEQFF.

This clone was detected once. This sequence joins TRBV30 and TRBJ2-1; D is perhaps TRBD1 (6 bases). The CDR3 totals 21 residues. Germline-derived CDR1 and CDR2 are GTSNPN and SVGIG (reference sequence). The V and J ends lost 0 bases and 5 bases respectively, with 32 bases between them. The DNA for the CDR3 is TGTGCCTGGAGTGTACACGAATTTAGTCCTCCCCAGGGGCTTCTTCACAATGAGCAGTTCTTC. It is translated as CAWSVHEFSPPQGLLHNEQFF.

The chain carries TRBV4-2 and TRBJ1-5, with D unresolved. The CDR3 loop spans 15 amino acids. V was shortened by 0 bases and J by 3 bases, with 9 bases between the two germline ends. CDR1 is LGHNA and CDR2 is YNFKEQ in the germline V gene. CDR3: CASSQDGQSNQPQHF. The CDR3, as DNA: TGTGCCAGCAGCCAAGATGGGCAGTCCAATCAGCCCCAGCATTTT.

As to this clone: Other DNA sequences in this specimen translate into the identical CDR3. V and J are TRBV30 and TRBJ2-3; 11 bases map to TRBD2. Losses at the gene ends were 3 bases for V and 4 bases for J; bases not matched to a gene: 3. CDR1 and CDR2 from the germline V gene are GTSNPN and SVGIG (reference sequence). The CDR3 consists of 14 residues. This chain's CDR3 is CAWSPGLAADTQYF. CDR3 nucleotides: TGTGCCTGGAGCCCGGGACTAGCGGCAGATACGCAGTATTTT.

Only one count was recorded for this clone. The rearrangement joins TRBV7-9 to TRBJ1-6; D is possibly TRBD1 (6 bases). The V and J ends lost 6 bases and 10 bases respectively, with 19 bases between them. The CDR3 contains 15 residues. Germline V CDR1 and CDR2: SEHNR, FQNEAQ (reference sequence). CDR3 nucleotides: TGTGCCAGCAGTAAAGGGGGGGTGGAATACTCACCCCTCCACTTT. Translating it yields CASSKGGVEYSPLHF. The complete variable domain, with remaining parts taken from reference TRBV7-9 and TRBJ1-6, reads DTGVSQNPRHKITKRGQNVTFRCDPISEHNRLYWYRQTLGQGPEFLTYFQNEAQLEKSRLLSDRFSAERPKGSFSTLEIQRTEQGDSAMYLCASSKGGVEYSPLHFGNGTRLTVT.

The chain has TRBV20-1 and TRBJ1-1; D call uncertain. The ends were cut back, 3 bases at V and 5 bases at J, with 19 bases in the middle. The length of the CDR3 is 15 residues. Germline lookup yields CDR1 DFQATT and CDR2 SNEGSKA (reference sequence). CDR3 sequence reads: CSASDSRYSNTEAFF. For the CDR3, the DNA is TGCAGTGCTAGTGACTCTAGATACTCGAATACTGAAGCTTTCTTT.

This rearrangement joins TRBV28 to TRBJ2-2; D may be TRBD2 (6 bases). The CDR3 is made up of 15 amino acids. Germline CDR1 and CDR2: MDHEN and SYDVKM. Trimming removed 5 bases at V and 6 bases at J, with 16 bases between. The CDR3 DNA sequence: TGTGCCAGCAGTCCGGAAGCGGGTTACGCCGGGGAGCTGTTTTTT. It translates to CASSPEAGYAGELFF.

This chain joins TRBV19 and TRBJ1-5; D remains ambiguous. V gave up 6 bases and J gave up 5 bases, with 11 bases separating them. Germline V gene data show CDR1 as LNHDA and CDR2 as SQIVND (reference sequence). The CDR3 is made up of 13 amino acids. For the CDR3, the DNA is TGTGCCAGTAGCCTCTCCCAGGATCAGCCCCAGCATTTT. Its translation: CASSLSQDQPQHF.